The 11 T cell receptor beta chains below were found in one sample sequenced in a study of cytomegalovirus exposure and HLA in healthy donors. The study ran its PCR with 60 Vbeta and 13 Jbeta primers. The table came from immunoSEQ multiplex PCR; TCRdb's copy has only in-frame clones and leaves some out. The sample has 150,000 to 200,000 clones; 75% to 80% are singletons. Sequencing was done on a sample of PBMCs. The receptors come from a man over 45 in good health and CMV-seropositive.

The V and J genes are TRBV9 and TRBJ1-3, with D tentatively TRBD1 (5 bases). V lost 1 base and J lost 3, with 8 bases in between. The CDR3 is 14 residues long. Germline V CDR1 and CDR2: SGDLS, YYNGEE. CDR3 nucleotide sequence: TGTGCCAGCAGCGTATCGGGACTTGGAAACACCATATATTTT. Amino acid sequence: CASSVSGLGNTIYF.

This clone was observed at least ten times. The V gene is TRBV27, the J gene TRBJ1-2; no clear D gene. Trimming took off 5 bases at V and 0 bases at J, with 13 bases between the two ends. Germline V lookup: CDR1 MNHEY, CDR2 SMNVEV (reference sequence). The CDR3 loop spans 15 amino acids. The CDR3 loop is CASSPNTFSNYGYTF. As DNA, the CDR3 is TGTGCCAGCAGTCCAAACACCTTTTCTAACTATGGCTACACCTTC.

This clone appeared a single time. Mismatch with germline at one junction end may stem from a read error. The J gene is TRBJ2-7, the V gene TRBV28, with 8 positions matching TRBD1. Germline lookup yields CDR1 MDHEN and CDR2 SYDVKM. The CDR3 is 11 amino acids. CDR3 region: CASRTDREKCF. CDR3 coding DNA: TGTGCCAGCAGGACGGACAGGGAGAAATGCTTC. Together with reference TRBV28 and TRBJ2-7, the CDR3 gives the full variable domain: DVKVTQSSRYLVKRTGEKVFLECVQDMDHENMFWYRQDPGLGLRLIYFSYDVKMKEKGDIPEGYSVSREKKERFSLILESASTNQTSMYLCASRTDREKCFGPGTRLTVT.

This clone occurred a few times. The chain recombines TRBV19 with TRBJ2-1, with a weak D call TRBD1 (6 bases). CDR3 length equals 15 residues. The V gene lost 9 bases and the J gene lost 0 bases, with 15 bases spanning the gap. Germline values: CDR1 LNHDA, CDR2 SQIVND (reference sequence). The CDR3 nucleotides are TGTGCCAGCAGGGTACAGGGAAGCTCCTACAATGAGCAGTTCTTC. It specifies CASRVQGSSYNEQFF.

The chain has TRBV19 and TRBJ2-4, with 7 bases identical to TRBD1. Germline V CDR1 and CDR2: LNHDA, SQIVND (reference sequence). CDR3 length equals 15 residues. The trim removed 7 bases at V and 8 bases at J, leaving 14 bases unmatched. The CDR3 bases are TGTGCCAGTACTAAGAGAGGGGGCGGATGGGACATTCAGTACTTC. Translated, it gives CASTKRGGGWDIQYF.

This clone appeared once. The J gene is TRBJ2-7, the V gene TRBV5-4; 9 bases agree with TRBD1. Germline V gives CDR1 SGHNT, CDR2 YYREEE (reference sequence). This CDR3 is 16 amino acids long. V lost 0 bases and J lost 3; bases outside the gene matches: 7. The CDR3 DNA reads TGTGCCAGCAGCTTGGGTCTGGGGACAGGGTACTACGAGCAGTACTTC. Its protein product is CASSLGLGTGYYEQYF.

V usage is TRBV7-9 and J usage is TRBJ2-3; 15 positions match TRBD2. Germline V lookup: CDR1 SEHNR, CDR2 FQNEAQ (reference sequence). V dropped 5 bases and J dropped 5; count of bases not matched to a gene: 8. This CDR3 is built from 17 residues. The chain's CDR3 is CASSPGLAGGPGDTQYF. In DNA form, the CDR3 reads TGTGCCAGCAGCCCCGGACTAGCGGGGGGGCCCGGAGATACGCAGTATTTT.

The gene calls are TRBV6-5 and TRBJ1-2; D gene unclear. Germline V gene lookup returns CDR1 MNHEY and CDR2 SVGAGI. The CDR3 consists of 15 residues. Trimming stripped 0 bases from V and 3 bases from J, with 11 bases between. CDR3 protein: CASSYSVGPHYGYTF. CDR3 DNA: TGTGCCAGCAGTTACTCAGTGGGCCCCCACTATGGCTACACCTTC.

This clone was detected only once. The chain uses TRBV6-1 and TRBJ1-5; perhaps TRBD1 as D (5 bases). CDR3 size: 16 residues. V was cut by 4 bases and J by 3 bases, with 16 bases left in between. Per germline, CDR1 MNHNS and CDR2 SASEGT. The CDR3 protein is CASSVSSNRYNQPQHF. The CDR3 bases are TGTGCCAGCAGTGTAAGTAGTAACAGGTACAATCAGCCCCAGCATTTT.

The rearrangement uses TRBV19 and TRBJ2-7; a possible D gene is TRBD1 (5 bases). V was clipped by 2 bases and J by 0 bases, with 14 bases between them. Germline values: CDR1 LNHDA, CDR2 SQIVND (reference sequence). This CDR3 has 16 amino acids. CDR3 bases: TGTGCCAGTAGTATAAAAGGCCAGGGTCCCTCCTACGAGCAGTACTTC. Translation: CASSIKGQGPSYEQYF.

This sequence joins TRBV5-5 and TRBJ2-1; D remains unclear. V lost 5 bases and J lost 0, with 12 bases in between. Germline V lookup: CDR1 SGHKS, CDR2 YYEKEE (reference sequence). The CDR3 extends over 15 amino acids. The CDR3 loop is CASRHDTSSYNEQFF. In nucleotides, the CDR3 is TGTGCCAGCAGACATGACACGAGCTCCTACAATGAGCAGTTCTTC. Full variable domain (outside the CDR3, taken from reference TRBV5-5 and TRBJ2-1): DAGVTQSPTHLIKTRGQQVTLRCSPISGHKSVSWYQQVLGQGPQFIFQYYEKEERGRGNFPDRFSARQFPNYSSELNVNALLLGDSALYLCASRHDTSSYNEQFFGPGTRLTVL.